The next 18 T cell receptor beta chains were all read from a single sample in a study of response to subunit inactivated influenza vaccine. TCRdb processed the RT-PCR reads anew with MiXCR; each CDR3 protein has one entry. The sample has 530,000 or so distinct CDR3 sequences, around 13% seen once. The source was PBMCs from blood, collected about 13 days after vaccination. These receptors all stem from a man aged 50 or older who received an inactivated influenza vaccine.

J is TRBJ2-2 and V is TRBV20-1; 9 bases agree with TRBD1. This CDR3 has 19 residues. The trim removed 0 bases at V and 4 bases at J, leaving 15 bases unmatched. The germline CDR1 and CDR2 sequences are DFQATT and SNEGSKA (reference sequence). In DNA, the CDR3 is TGCAGTGCTAGAGATCAGTCGTCCGGGACAGGGTTGTCCACCGGGGAGCTGTTTTTT. It encodes CSARDQSSGTGLSTGELFF.

A few counts support this clonotype. The genes are TRBV7-2 and TRBJ2-4; D tentatively fits TRBD1 or TRBD2 (5 bases each). V was clipped by 5 bases and J by 4 bases, with 15 bases between them. This CDR3 is 15 amino acids long. Germline assignment: CDR1 SGHTA and CDR2 FQGNSA. CDR3 coding DNA: TGTGCCAGCAGCGTACACGGGACGGAGAAAAACATTCAGTACTTC. Its protein is CASSVHGTEKNIQYF.

This clonotype has a handful of counts. The rearrangement links TRBV7-8 to TRBJ2-3; perhaps TRBD2 as D (5 bases). The germline V gene has CDR1 SGHVS and CDR2 FQNEAQ. The germline V and J ends were trimmed by 5 bases and 2 bases, with 17 bases remaining between them. CDR3 length: 16 amino acids. CDR3 amino acids: CASSRAASRYTDTQYF. CDR3 nucleotides: TGTGCCAGCAGCCGAGCTGCTAGCAGGTACACAGATACGCAGTATTTT.

Remarks on this clonotype: At one boundary the junction diverges from the germline segment, which might be a read error. The chain combines TRBV25-1 with TRBJ2-7; perhaps D is TRBD1 or TRBD2 (5 bases each). Germline loops: CDR1 MGHDK, CDR2 SYGVNS. The CDR3 has 16 residues. The CDR3 region is CASTEVEWGNSYEQYF. The CDR3 DNA is TGTGCCAGCACTGAAGTTGAATGGGGGAACTCCTACGAGCAGTACTTC.

In DNA, the CDR3 is TGTGCCAGCAGCGAAGACCACTACGAGCAGTACTTC. It translates to CASSEDHYEQYF. The genes are TRBV7-2 and TRBJ2-7; D remains ambiguous. The CDR3 has 12 residues. Per the germline V gene, CDR1 is SGHTA and CDR2 is FQGNSA. The ends were cut back, 5 bases at V and 3 bases at J, with 8 bases in the middle.

There are a few counts of this clonotype. V is TRBV9 and J is TRBJ2-1; 7 bases match TRBD2. Germline assignment: CDR1 SGDLS and CDR2 YYNGEE. This CDR3 is 14 amino acids long. J gave up 7 bases and V 0 bases, and 4 bases lay outside the gene matches. The CDR3 sequence is CASSVVSGGNEQFF. CDR3 coding DNA: TGTGCCAGCAGCGTAGTCTCGGGAGGAAATGAGCAGTTCTTC.

This clonotype was observed many times. The rearrangement joins TRBV10-3 to TRBJ1-4; D is perhaps TRBD1 (5 bases). V was shortened by 2 bases and J by 8 bases, with 12 bases between the two germline ends. Germline assignment: CDR1 ENHRY and CDR2 SYGVKD. The CDR3 is 14 amino acids. The CDR3 spells CAISERGGSEKLFF. The CDR3 region has the DNA TGTGCCATCAGTGAGCGGGGGGGGAGCGAAAAACTGTTTTTT.

The chain couples TRBV5-1 to TRBJ2-7; the D is unclear. Germline V gives CDR1 SGHRS, CDR2 YFSETQ. The V gene lost 0 bases and the J gene lost 4 bases, with 17 bases spanning the gap. This CDR3 is 16 amino acids long. Written as DNA, the CDR3 is TGCGCCAGCAGCTTGGGTCCTGTCAGTTCGGAATACGAGCAGTACTTC. Translated: CASSLGPVSSEYEQYF.

The rearrangement joins TRBV5-1 to TRBJ2-1, with 15 bases identical to TRBD2. The ends lost 4 bases at V and 10 bases at J; junction bases unmatched: 9. Per the germline V gene, CDR1 is SGHRS and CDR2 is YFSETQ. This CDR3 contains 16 residues. The CDR3 sequence is CASSPYGTSGRREQFF. Written as DNA, the CDR3 is TGCGCCAGCAGCCCTTACGGGACTAGCGGGAGGAGGGAGCAGTTCTTC.

The chain is built from TRBV5-5 and TRBJ2-2, with D maybe TRBD1 (5 bases). The germline V gene encodes CDR1 SGHKS and CDR2 YYEKEE (reference sequence). The CDR3 spans 16 residues. Trimming took 0 bases from V and 1 from J, leaving 10 bases between them. CDR3 residues: CASSLAAGRNTGELFF. CDR3 nucleotides: TGTGCCAGCAGCTTGGCCGCAGGGCGGAACACCGGGGAGCTGTTTTTT.

This clonotype occurred many times. The chain has TRBV10-3 and TRBJ1-2; D possibly corresponds to TRBD1 (5 bases). Trimming cost V 11 bases and J 4 bases, with 14 bases left between them. The CDR3 length is 12 residues. Germline V CDR1 and CDR2: ENHRY, SYGVKD. The CDR3 spells CASWEGTYGYTF. Written as DNA, the CDR3 is TGTGCCTCTTGGGAGGGGACCTATGGCTACACCTTC.

The chain is built from TRBV7-2 and TRBJ2-2, with 10 bases that match TRBD1. The length of the CDR3 is 17 residues. V lost 4 bases to trimming and J lost 5 bases; unmatched junction nucleotides: 10. The germline V gene has CDR1 SGHTA and CDR2 FQGNSA. This CDR3 reads CASSSSRDRGGTGELFF. CDR3 sequence (DNA): TGTGCCAGCAGCTCGTCCCGGGACAGGGGAGGAACCGGGGAGCTGTTTTTT.

The rearrangement links TRBV4-1 to TRBJ1-6; TRBD1 aligns across 8 bases. Germline values: CDR1 MGHRA, CDR2 YSYEKL. The trim removed 2 bases at V and 11 bases at J, leaving 8 bases unmatched. This CDR3 contains 15 residues. This chain's CDR3 is CASSQPGTGYTPLHF. The CDR3 coding sequence is TGCGCCAGCAGCCAACCCGGGACAGGATATACACCCCTCCACTTT.

This clonotype has more than one count but fewer than ten. The chain is built from TRBV15 and TRBJ2-3; D is perhaps TRBD2 (6 bases). The V and J ends lost 4 bases and 1 base respectively, with 12 bases between them. The CDR3 runs to 15 residues. The germline CDR1 and CDR2 sequences are LNHNV and YYDKDF (reference sequence). The CDR3 coding sequence is TGTGCCACCAGCATTTTAATAGCGGGCACAGATACGCAGTATTTT. Translation gives CATSILIAGTDTQYF.

This clonotype was seen a few times. The chain links TRBV15 to TRBJ2-1, with 9 bases that match TRBD2. Germline V CDR1 and CDR2: LNHNV, YYDKDF (reference sequence). Trimming cost V 0 bases and J 10 bases; bases outside gene matches: 7. CDR3 size: 15 residues. The CDR3 DNA sequence: TGTGCCACCAGCAGAGATTTAGCGGGGGCGAGGGAGCAGTTCTTC. Residues: CATSRDLAGAREQFF. Combining the CDR3 with reference TRBV15 and TRBJ2-1 gives the whole variable domain DAMVIQNPRYQVTQFGKPVTLSCSQTLNHNVMYWYQQKSSQAPKLLFHYYDKDFNNEADTPDNFQSRRPNTSFCFLDIRSPGLGDTAMYLCATSRDLAGAREQFFGPGTRLTVL.

Many counts were recorded for this clonotype. J is TRBJ2-3 and V is TRBV5-1; TRBD1 matches 7 bases. The CDR3 has 16 residues. CDR1 is SGHRS and CDR2 is YFSETQ in the germline V gene. Germline trimming cut 4 bases from V and 5 bases from J; bases unmatched to any gene: 13. CDR3 protein: CASSAVRGQLIDTQYF. The CDR3 coding sequence is TGCGCCAGCAGCGCGGTCCGGGGACAGCTCATAGATACGCAGTATTTT.

This chain links TRBV29-1 with TRBJ2-5; D remains ambiguous. In germline, CDR1 is SQVTM, CDR2 ANQGSEA. Trimming pared 7 bases from V and 7 bases from J, leaving 13 bases between. CDR3 length: 11 residues. The CDR3 DNA is TGCAGCGGCACAACCCTCCGGACCCAGTACTTC. It codes for CSGTTLRTQYF.

In DNA, the CDR3 is TGTGCCAGCAGTAGCGGGCGCGCCCAAGAGACCCAGTACTTC. Translated: CASSSGRAQETQYF. The chain combines TRBV9 with TRBJ2-5; 7 bases match TRBD2. The CDR3 is made up of 14 amino acids. J gave up 1 base and V 5 bases, and 5 bases lay outside the gene matches. Germline V gives CDR1 SGDLS, CDR2 YYNGEE.